Included here is one T cell receptor (beta chain) sequence, with context. Its antigen is undetermined. Here immunoSEQ multiplex PCR was the method, and the copy in TCRdb shows in-frame clones only, minus some. Here the sample spans about 9,900 clones, approximately 72% being singletons. The data belong to a study of CD4+ T cells in melanoma. Study results and limitations: CD8+ T cell, macrophage and B cell function reportedly correlated with neoantigen-specific CD4+ T cells.

Trimming removed 2 bases at V and 3 bases at J, with 12 bases between. The germline CDR1 and CDR2 sequences are SGHTA and FQGNSA. CDR3 length: 15 residues. The sample comprised tumor tissue. The clonotype was recovered from a human donor with melanoma. The chain joins TRBV7-2 to TRBJ2-3; tentatively, D is TRBD2 (5 bases). The CDR3 nucleotides read TGTGCCAGCAGCTTACAGCGGCTAGCTACAGATACGCAGTATTTT. This encodes CASSLQRLATDTQYF.